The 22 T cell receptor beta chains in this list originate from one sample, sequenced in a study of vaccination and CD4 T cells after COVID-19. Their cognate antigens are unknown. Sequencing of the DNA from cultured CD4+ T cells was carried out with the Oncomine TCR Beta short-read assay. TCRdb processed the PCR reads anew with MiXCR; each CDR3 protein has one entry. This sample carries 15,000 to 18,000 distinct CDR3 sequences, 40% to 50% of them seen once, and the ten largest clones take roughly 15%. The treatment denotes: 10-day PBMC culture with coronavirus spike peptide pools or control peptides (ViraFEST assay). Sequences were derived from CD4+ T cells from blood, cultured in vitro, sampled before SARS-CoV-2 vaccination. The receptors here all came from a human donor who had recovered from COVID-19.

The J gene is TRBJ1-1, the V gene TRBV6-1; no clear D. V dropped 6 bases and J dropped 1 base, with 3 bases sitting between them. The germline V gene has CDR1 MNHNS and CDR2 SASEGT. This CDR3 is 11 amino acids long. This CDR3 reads CASSPNTEAFF. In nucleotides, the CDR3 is TGTGCCAGCAGCCCGAACACTGAAGCTTTCTTT.

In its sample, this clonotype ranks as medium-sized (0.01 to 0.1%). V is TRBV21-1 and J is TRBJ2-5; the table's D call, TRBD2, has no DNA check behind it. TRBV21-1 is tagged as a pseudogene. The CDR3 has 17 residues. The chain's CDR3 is CASSKAPLAGAPETQYF. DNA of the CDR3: TGTGCCAGCAGCAAAGCCCCACTAGCGGGAGCCCCAGAGACCCAGTACTTC.

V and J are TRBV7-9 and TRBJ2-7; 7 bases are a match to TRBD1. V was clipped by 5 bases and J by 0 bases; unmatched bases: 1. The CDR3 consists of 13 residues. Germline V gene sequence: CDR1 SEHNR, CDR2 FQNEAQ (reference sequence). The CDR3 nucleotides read TGTGCCAGCAGCAGGGACAGCTCCTACGAGCAGTACTTC. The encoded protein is CASSRDSSYEQYF.

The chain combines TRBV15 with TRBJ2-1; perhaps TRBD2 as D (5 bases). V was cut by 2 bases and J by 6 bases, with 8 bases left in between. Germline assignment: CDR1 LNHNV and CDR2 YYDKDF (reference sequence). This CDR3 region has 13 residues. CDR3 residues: CATSRRGPNEQFF. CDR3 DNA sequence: TGTGCCACCAGCAGACGAGGGCCCAATGAGCAGTTCTTC. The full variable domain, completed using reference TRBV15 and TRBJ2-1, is DAMVIQNPRYQVTQFGKPVTLSCSQTLNHNVMYWYQQKSSQAPKLLFHYYDKDFNNEADTPDNFQSRRPNTSFCFLDIRSPGLGDTAMYLCATSRRGPNEQFFGPGTRLTVL.

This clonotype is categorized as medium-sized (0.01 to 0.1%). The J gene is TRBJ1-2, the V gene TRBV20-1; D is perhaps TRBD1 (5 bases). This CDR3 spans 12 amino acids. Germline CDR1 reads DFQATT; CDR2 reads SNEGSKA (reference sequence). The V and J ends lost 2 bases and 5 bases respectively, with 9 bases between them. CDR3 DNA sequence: TGCAGTGCTAGAAAGGGGAGTTATGGCTACACCTTC. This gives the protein CSARKGSYGYTF.

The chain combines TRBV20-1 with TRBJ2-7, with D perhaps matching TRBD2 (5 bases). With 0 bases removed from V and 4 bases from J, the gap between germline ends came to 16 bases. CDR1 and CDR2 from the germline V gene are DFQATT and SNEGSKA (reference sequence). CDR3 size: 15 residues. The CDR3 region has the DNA TGCAGTGCTAGAGATGGTGAGGGAATCCCTTACGAGCAGTACTTC. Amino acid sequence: CSARDGEGIPYEQYF.

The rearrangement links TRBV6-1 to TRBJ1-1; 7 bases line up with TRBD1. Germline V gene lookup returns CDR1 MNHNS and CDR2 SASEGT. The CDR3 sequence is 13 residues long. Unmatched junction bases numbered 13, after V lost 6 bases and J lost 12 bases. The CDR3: CASSSGEGAQSFF. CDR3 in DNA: TGTGCCAGCAGCTCCGGGGAGGGGGCGCAATCTTTCTTT.

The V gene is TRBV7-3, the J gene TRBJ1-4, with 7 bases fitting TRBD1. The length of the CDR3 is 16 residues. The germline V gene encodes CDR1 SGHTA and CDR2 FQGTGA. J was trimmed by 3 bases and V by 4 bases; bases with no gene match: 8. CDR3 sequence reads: CASSSARQGSNEKLFF. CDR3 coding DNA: TGTGCCAGCAGCTCAGCTAGACAGGGCTCTAATGAAAAACTGTTTTTT.

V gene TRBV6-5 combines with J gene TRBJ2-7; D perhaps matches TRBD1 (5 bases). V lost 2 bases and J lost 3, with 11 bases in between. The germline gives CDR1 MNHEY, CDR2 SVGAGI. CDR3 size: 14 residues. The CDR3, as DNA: TGTGCCAGCAGTTACGGGCTAGGGGTCTACGAGCAGTACTTC. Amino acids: CASSYGLGVYEQYF.

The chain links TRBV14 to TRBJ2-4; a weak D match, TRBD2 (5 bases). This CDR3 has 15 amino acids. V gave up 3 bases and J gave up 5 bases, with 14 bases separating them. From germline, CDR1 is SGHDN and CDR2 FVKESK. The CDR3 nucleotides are TGTGCCAGCAGCCAGGGGTCGCTGAGGGAAAACATTCAGTACTTC. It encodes CASSQGSLRENIQYF.

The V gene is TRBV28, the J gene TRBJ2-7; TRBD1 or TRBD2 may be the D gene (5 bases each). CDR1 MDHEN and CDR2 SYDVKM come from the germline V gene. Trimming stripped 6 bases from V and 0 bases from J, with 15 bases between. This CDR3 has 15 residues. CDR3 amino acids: CASRPRDGISYEQYF. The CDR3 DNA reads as TGTGCCAGCAGACCTCGGGACGGCATCTCCTACGAGCAGTACTTC.

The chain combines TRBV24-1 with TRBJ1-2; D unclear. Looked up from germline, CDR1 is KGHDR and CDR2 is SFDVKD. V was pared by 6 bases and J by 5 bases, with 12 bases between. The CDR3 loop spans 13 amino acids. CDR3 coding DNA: TGTGCCACCAGTATTTCACGGGGATATGGCTACACCTTC. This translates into CATSISRGYGYTF.

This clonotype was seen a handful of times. CDR3 residues: CASSNHRGLRDEQYF. The DNA of the CDR3 is TGTGCCAGCAGTAACCACAGGGGGTTAAGGGACGAGCAGTACTTC. The genes are TRBV6-1 and TRBJ2-7, with 8 positions matching TRBD1. This CDR3 contains 15 residues. Germline assignment: CDR1 MNHNS and CDR2 SASEGT. The V gene end was trimmed by 5 bases and the J gene end by 5 bases; junction bases not matched to a gene: 11.

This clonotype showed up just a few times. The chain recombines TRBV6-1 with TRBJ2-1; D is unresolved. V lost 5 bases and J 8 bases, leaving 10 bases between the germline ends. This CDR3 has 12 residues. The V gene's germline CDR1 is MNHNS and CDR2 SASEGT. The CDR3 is CASSPRVDEQFF. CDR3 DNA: TGTGCCAGCAGTCCACGGGTGGATGAGCAGTTCTTC.

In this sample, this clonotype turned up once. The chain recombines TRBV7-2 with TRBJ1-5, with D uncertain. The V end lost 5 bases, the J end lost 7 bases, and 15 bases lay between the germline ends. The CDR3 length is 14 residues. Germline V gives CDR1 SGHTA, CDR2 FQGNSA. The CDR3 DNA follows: TGTGCCAGCAGCCCCCGGGGTGAGCGGCAGCCCCAGCATTTT. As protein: CASSPRGERQPQHF.

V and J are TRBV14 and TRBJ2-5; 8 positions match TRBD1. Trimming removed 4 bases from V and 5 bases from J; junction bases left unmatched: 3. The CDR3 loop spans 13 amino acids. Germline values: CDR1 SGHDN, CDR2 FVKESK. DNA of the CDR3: TGTGCCAGCAGCCCCTGGACAGGGGAGACCCAGTACTTC. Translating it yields CASSPWTGETQYF. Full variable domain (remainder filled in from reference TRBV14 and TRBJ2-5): EAGVTQFPSHSVIEKGQTVTLRCDPISGHDNLYWYRRVMGKEIKFLLHFVKESKQDESGMPNNRFLAERTGGTYSTLKVQPAELEDSGVYFCASSPWTGETQYFGPGTRLLVL.

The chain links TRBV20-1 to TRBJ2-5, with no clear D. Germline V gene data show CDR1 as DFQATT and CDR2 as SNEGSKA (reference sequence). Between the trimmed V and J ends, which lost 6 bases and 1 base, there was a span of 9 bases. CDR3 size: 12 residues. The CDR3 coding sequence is TGCAGTGCCGGGCGCGCCCAAGAGACCCAGTACTTC. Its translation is CSAGRAQETQYF.

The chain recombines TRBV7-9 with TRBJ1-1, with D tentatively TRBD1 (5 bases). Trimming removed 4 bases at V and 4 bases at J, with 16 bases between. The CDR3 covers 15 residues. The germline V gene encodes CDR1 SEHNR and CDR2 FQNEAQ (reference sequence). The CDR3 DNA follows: TGTGCCAGCAGCTACCGGACACCTCAGGGCACTGAAGCTTTCTTT. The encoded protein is CASSYRTPQGTEAFF. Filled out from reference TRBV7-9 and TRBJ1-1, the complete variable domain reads DTGVSQNPRHKITKRGQNVTFRCDPISEHNRLYWYRQTLGQGPEFLTYFQNEAQLEKSRLLSDRFSAERPKGSFSTLEIQRTEQGDSAMYLCASSYRTPQGTEAFFGQGTRLTVV.

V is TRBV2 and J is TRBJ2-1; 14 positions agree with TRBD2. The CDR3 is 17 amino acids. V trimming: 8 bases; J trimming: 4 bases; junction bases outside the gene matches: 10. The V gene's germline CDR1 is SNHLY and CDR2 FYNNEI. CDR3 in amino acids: CASLEQGLAGVYNEQFF. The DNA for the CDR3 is TGTGCCAGCCTTGAACAGGGACTAGCGGGAGTTTACAATGAGCAGTTCTTC.

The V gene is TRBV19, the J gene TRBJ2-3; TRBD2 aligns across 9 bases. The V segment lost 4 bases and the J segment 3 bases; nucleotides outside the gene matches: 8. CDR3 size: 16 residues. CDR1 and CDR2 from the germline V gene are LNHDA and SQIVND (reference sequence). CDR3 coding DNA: TGTGCCAGTAGTAACCGAGCGGGAGGATTTACAGATACGCAGTATTTT. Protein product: CASSNRAGGFTDTQYF.

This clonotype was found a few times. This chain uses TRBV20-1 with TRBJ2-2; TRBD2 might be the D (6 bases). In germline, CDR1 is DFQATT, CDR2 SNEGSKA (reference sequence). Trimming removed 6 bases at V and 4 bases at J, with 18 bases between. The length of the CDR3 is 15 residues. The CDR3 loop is CSAARIDGGTGELFF. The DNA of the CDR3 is TGCAGTGCAGCTAGGATCGACGGGGGCACCGGGGAGCTGTTTTTT.

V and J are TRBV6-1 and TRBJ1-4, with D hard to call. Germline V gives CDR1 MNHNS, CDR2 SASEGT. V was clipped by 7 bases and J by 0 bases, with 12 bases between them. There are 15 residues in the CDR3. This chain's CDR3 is CASTGVGTTNEKLFF. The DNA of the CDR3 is TGTGCCAGCACCGGGGTAGGGACAACTAATGAAAAACTGTTTTTT.